The present T cell receptor (beta chain) was sequenced within a study of T cell responses to AZD1222 COVID-19 vaccine. The trim removed 3 bases at V and 4 bases at J, leaving 3 bases unmatched. This CDR3 contains 13 residues. Per germline, CDR1 LGHDT and CDR2 YNNKEL (reference sequence). Measured with immunoSEQ multiplex PCR; TCRdb has only the in-frame clones, and not every one. This table holds 120,000 to 150,000 clones, about 87% found once. The chain links TRBV3-1 (or the pseudogene TRBV3-2) to TRBJ2-7, with 7 bases aligning to TRBD1. The sequence was collected from an adult in good health. This sample comprised peripheral blood, obtained on day 0 of AZD1222 vaccination. In DNA form, the CDR3 reads TGTGCCAGCAGCCACGGACAGGTGTACGAGCAGTACTTC. Translated: CASSHGQVYEQYF.